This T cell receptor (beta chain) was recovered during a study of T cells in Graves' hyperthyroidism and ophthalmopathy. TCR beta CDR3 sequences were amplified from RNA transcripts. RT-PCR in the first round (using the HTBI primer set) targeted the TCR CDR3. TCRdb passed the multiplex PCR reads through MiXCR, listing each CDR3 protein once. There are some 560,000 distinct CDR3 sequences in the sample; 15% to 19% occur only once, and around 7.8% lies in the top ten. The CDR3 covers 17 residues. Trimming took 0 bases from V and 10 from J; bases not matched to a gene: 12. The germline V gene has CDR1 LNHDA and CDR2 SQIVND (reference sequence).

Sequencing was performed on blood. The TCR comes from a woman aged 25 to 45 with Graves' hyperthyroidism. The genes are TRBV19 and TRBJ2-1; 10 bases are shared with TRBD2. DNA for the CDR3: TGTGCCAGTAGTATAGATCGACCCAGCGGGAGGGCGAGGGAGCAGTTCTTC. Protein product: CASSIDRPSGRAREQFF.